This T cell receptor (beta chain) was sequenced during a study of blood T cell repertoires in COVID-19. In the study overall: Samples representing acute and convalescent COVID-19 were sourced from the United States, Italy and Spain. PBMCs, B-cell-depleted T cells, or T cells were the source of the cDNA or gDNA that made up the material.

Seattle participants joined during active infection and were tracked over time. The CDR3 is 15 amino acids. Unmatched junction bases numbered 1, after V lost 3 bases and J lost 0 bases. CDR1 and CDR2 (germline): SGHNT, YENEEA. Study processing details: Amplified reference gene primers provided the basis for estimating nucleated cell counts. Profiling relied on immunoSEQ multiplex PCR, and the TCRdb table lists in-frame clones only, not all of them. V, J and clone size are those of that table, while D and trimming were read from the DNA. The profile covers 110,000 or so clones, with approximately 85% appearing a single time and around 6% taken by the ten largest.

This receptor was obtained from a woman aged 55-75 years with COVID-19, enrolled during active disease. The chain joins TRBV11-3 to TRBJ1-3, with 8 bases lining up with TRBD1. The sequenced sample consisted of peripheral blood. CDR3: CASSLTGASGNTIYF. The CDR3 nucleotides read TGTGCCAGCAGCTTGACAGGGGCCTCTGGAAACACCATATATTTT.